The rows below give T cell receptor beta chains drawn from one sample of a study of CD8+ T cells in alopecia areata. Assay: immunoSEQ multiplex PCR; the TCRdb copy retains only in-frame clones and omits some. The table lists approximately 190,000 clones, 58% of them singletons. This sample comprised CD4+ T cells sorted from blood, obtained at week 24, from a patient treated with tofacitinib. The receptors were gathered from a human donor with alopecia areata. Both conserved end residues are part of each CDR3. The order of the fields is V gene, D gene, J gene, clone size, CDR3 DNA, CDR3 protein. The D gene is left open where the match is weak. Some rows mark clone size as missing; the rest say once, few, many or name a class of expanded clone.

TRBV10-3,TRBD1,TRBJ2-7,few,TGTGCCATCAGTGAAGACAGGGGCGAGTCCTACGAGCAGTACTTC,CAISEDRGESYEQYF
TRBV27,-,TRBJ2-3,few,TGTGCCAGCAGGGGACCAGGAGCAGATACGCAGTATTTT,CASRGPGADTQYF
TRBV27,TRBD1,TRBJ2-7,-,TGTGCCAGCAGCAGGACAGGTAGCTCCTACGAGCAGTACTTC,CASSRTGSSYEQYF
TRBV7-2,-,TRBJ2-5,few,TGTGCCAGCAGCTTAGCGGGGACCGGGCCCCAGACGAGGACCCAGTACTTC,CASSLAGTGPQTRTQYF
TRBV5-4,-,TRBJ1-1,many,TGTGCCAGCAGCTCTGGAGGGGGATTCGCTGAAGCTTTCTTT,CASSSGGGFAEAFF
TRBV7-2,-,TRBJ2-7,-,TGTGCCAGCAGCTTAGCGGGAGCCACGGCCTACGAGCAGTACTTC,CASSLAGATAYEQYF
TRBV7-2,TRBD2,TRBJ2-7,-,TGTGCCAGCAGCATTAGCGGGAGGGTCTCATACGAGCAGTACTTC,CASSISGRVSYEQYF
TRBV13,-,TRBJ2-3,few,TGTGCCAGCAGCCACAAGCGGATCACAGATACGCAGTATTTT,CASSHKRITDTQYF
TRBV6-1,TRBD1,TRBJ2-7,-,TGTGCCAGCAGCGTACAGGGGGCGCGATACGAGCAGTACTTC,CASSVQGARYEQYF
TRBV27,-,TRBJ2-7,few,TGTGCCAGCAGTTTACTAGCTGGAGCAAACTACGAGCAGTACTTC,CASSLLAGANYEQYF
TRBV27,TRBD2,TRBJ2-7,-,TGTGCCAGCAGTTTATTCGGGACTAGCGGGCCTGGAGGGAACTACGAGCAGTACTTC,CASSLFGTSGPGGNYEQYF
TRBV5-1,TRBD1,TRBJ1-2,-,TGCGCCAGCAGCCCTCGTGGGACAGACTATGGCTACACCTTC,CASSPRGTDYGYTF
TRBV29-1,TRBD1,TRBJ1-1,-,TGCAGCGTGGGATGGACAGGGTTGAACACTGAAGCTTTCTTT,CSVGWTGLNTEAFF
TRBV28,-,TRBJ1-5,-,TGTGCCAGCAGTTTCCCCGGACCCGCCGATCAGCCCCAGCATTTT,CASSFPGPADQPQHF
TRBV29-1,TRBD2,TRBJ2-3,few,TGCAGCGTTGACTTTCCAGGGAGGGACCCAAGGTATTTT,CSVDFPGRDPRYF
TRBV13,-,TRBJ2-5,-,TGTGCCAGCAGCTTAGGCCGGGGAGAGACCCAGTACTTC,CASSLGRGETQYF
TRBV2,-,TRBJ2-7,-,TGTGCCAGCACTCCCCTGACCCCTCGAGACGAGCAGTACTTC,CASTPLTPRDEQYF
TRBV5-1,-,TRBJ2-1,few,TGCGCCAGCAGCTTGACAGTCTATGAGCAGTTCTTC,CASSLTVYEQFF
TRBV6-5,TRBD2,TRBJ2-5,-,TGTGCCAGCAGCGAAACAAGCGGGAGGGGAGAGACCCAGTACTTC,CASSETSGRGETQYF
TRBV5-4,TRBD2,TRBJ2-1,-,TGTGCCAGCAGCGTAGGTCTGAGCGGGGGCTCCTACAATGAGCAGTTCTTC,CASSVGLSGGSYNEQFF
TRBV5-1,TRBD1,TRBJ2-7,-,TGCGCCAGCAGCCCAACCGGGACAGGCTCCTACGAGCAGTACTTC,CASSPTGTGSYEQYF
TRBV6-5,-,TRBJ2-5,-,TGTGCCAGCAGTTACTTTGGGGAAACAGAGACCCAGTACTTC,CASSYFGETETQYF
TRBV5-1,-,TRBJ2-1,-,TGCGCCAGCAGCTTGGCCGCCCCGCCCTACGGGGGAATCTACAATGAGCAGTTCTTC,CASSLAAPPYGGIYNEQFF
TRBV25-1,TRBD2,TRBJ2-1,-,TGTGCCAGCAGTGAACCGGGGCGGGAGTTGATCTTC,CASSEPGRELIF
TRBV6-1,TRBD1,TRBJ2-5,-,TGTGCCAGTGCGACAGGGGGCCGGGAGACCCAGTACTTC,CASATGGRETQYF
TRBV14,-,TRBJ1-1,-,TGTGCCAGCAGCCAAGAGCCCGGAACTGAAGCTTTCTTT,CASSQEPGTEAFF
TRBV29-1,TRBD2,TRBJ2-1,few,TGCAGCGTTGTCGGGACTAGCGGGAGCGAGGACTATGTCTTC,CSVVGTSGSEDYVF
TRBV15,-,TRBJ2-6,-,TGTGCCACCAGCGGTAACTCTGGGGCCAACGTCCTGACTTTC,CATSGNSGANVLTF
TRBV29-1,TRBD2,TRBJ2-3,-,TGCAGCGGCCAGGGGAGCGGGGGGGAGTATTTT,CSGQGSGGEYF
TRBV28,TRBD1,TRBJ1-2,-,TGTGCCAGCAGTATAGGGGGCGCAAAGGATGGCTACACCTTC,CASSIGGAKDGYTF